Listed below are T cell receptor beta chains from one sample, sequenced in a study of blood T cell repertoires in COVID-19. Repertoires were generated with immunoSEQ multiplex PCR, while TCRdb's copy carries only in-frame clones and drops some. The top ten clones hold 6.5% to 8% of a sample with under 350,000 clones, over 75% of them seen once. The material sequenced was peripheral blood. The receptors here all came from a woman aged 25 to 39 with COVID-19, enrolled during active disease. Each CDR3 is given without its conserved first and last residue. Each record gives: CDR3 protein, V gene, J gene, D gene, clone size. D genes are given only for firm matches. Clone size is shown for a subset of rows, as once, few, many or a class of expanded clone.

cdr3_aa: ASSPHGSSGRSTGELF
v_call: TRBV7-9
j_call: TRBJ2-2
d_call: TRBD2
clone_size: -

cdr3_aa: ASSDRQGNYGYT
v_call: TRBV5-4
j_call: TRBJ1-2
d_call: TRBD1
clone_size: -

cdr3_aa: ASRRTGDGNQPQH
v_call: TRBV19
j_call: TRBJ1-5
d_call: TRBD1
clone_size: once

cdr3_aa: ASSLALSGLSYEQY
v_call: TRBV5-1
j_call: TRBJ2-7
d_call: -
clone_size: -

cdr3_aa: ASSPPAGSTDTQY
v_call: TRBV7-9
j_call: TRBJ2-3
d_call: -
clone_size: -

cdr3_aa: ASSLLGSGEQF
v_call: TRBV12-3/TRBV12-4
j_call: TRBJ2-1
d_call: -
clone_size: -

cdr3_aa: ASSLGQVGLEQY
v_call: TRBV5-5
j_call: TRBJ2-7
d_call: -
clone_size: -

cdr3_aa: ASSQQNTEAF
v_call: TRBV3-1/TRBV3-2
j_call: TRBJ1-1
d_call: -
clone_size: -

cdr3_aa: ASSLGGTGNQPQH
v_call: TRBV28
j_call: TRBJ1-5
d_call: TRBD1
clone_size: -

cdr3_aa: ASSQDSRYEQY
v_call: TRBV4-1
j_call: TRBJ2-7
d_call: -
clone_size: -

cdr3_aa: AISGTSSGGEQF
v_call: TRBV10-3
j_call: TRBJ2-1
d_call: -
clone_size: -

cdr3_aa: ASSVGTSHEQY
v_call: TRBV9
j_call: TRBJ2-7
d_call: TRBD2
clone_size: -

cdr3_aa: ASSQDRGYEQY
v_call: TRBV18
j_call: TRBJ2-7
d_call: -
clone_size: few

cdr3_aa: ASSQSSDQDTQY
v_call: TRBV16
j_call: TRBJ2-3
d_call: -
clone_size: -

cdr3_aa: ASRVSGQDHEQY
v_call: TRBV10-2
j_call: TRBJ2-7
d_call: TRBD1
clone_size: -

cdr3_aa: SVVKGKATSYEQY
v_call: TRBV29-1
j_call: TRBJ2-7
d_call: -
clone_size: -

cdr3_aa: ATSDRTGGNQPQH
v_call: TRBV24-1
j_call: TRBJ1-5
d_call: TRBD1
clone_size: -

cdr3_aa: ASSWGRGTGYT
v_call: TRBV27
j_call: TRBJ1-2
d_call: -
clone_size: -

cdr3_aa: ASSQLTGELF
v_call: TRBV7-3
j_call: TRBJ2-2
d_call: -
clone_size: -

cdr3_aa: ASSLGSRATNEKLF
v_call: TRBV5-1
j_call: TRBJ1-4
d_call: -
clone_size: -

cdr3_aa: AISESGLAEGSTDTQY
v_call: TRBV10-3
j_call: TRBJ2-3
d_call: TRBD2
clone_size: -

cdr3_aa: ASSAAQRGNYNEQF
v_call: TRBV9
j_call: TRBJ2-1
d_call: TRBD2
clone_size: -

cdr3_aa: ASSGATRETQY
v_call: TRBV6-8
j_call: TRBJ2-5
d_call: -
clone_size: -

cdr3_aa: ASSTRTGGMDEQY
v_call: TRBV18
j_call: TRBJ2-7
d_call: TRBD1
clone_size: -

cdr3_aa: ASRLLTVLNTEAF
v_call: TRBV12-2
j_call: TRBJ1-1
d_call: -
clone_size: -